This TCR beta chain was captured in a study of blood T cell repertoires in COVID-19. Profiled with immunoSEQ multiplex PCR; TCRdb holds only in-frame clones, not every one. In the table there are more than 120,000 clones, roughly 89% of which are singletons. The CDR3 runs to 16 residues. From germline, CDR1 is SGHNT and CDR2 YENEEA. V lost 5 bases to trimming and J lost 3 bases; unmatched junction nucleotides: 5. Specimen: peripheral blood. The V gene is TRBV11-3, the J gene TRBJ2-1; 12 bases are shared with TRBD2. The receptor comes from a woman aged 45-65 years with acute or convalescent COVID-19. CDR3 residues: CASSLAGGQGYNEQFF. The CDR3 DNA sequence: TGTGCCAGCAGCCTAGCGGGGGGGCAAGGCTACAATGAGCAGTTCTTC. The whole variable domain, remainder taken from reference TRBV11-3 and TRBJ2-1, is EAGVVQSPRYKIIEKKQPVAFWCNPISGHNTLYWYLQNLGQGPELLIRYENEEAVDDSQLPKDRFSAERLKGVDSTLKIQPAELGDSAVYLCASSLAGGQGYNEQFFGPGTRLTVL.